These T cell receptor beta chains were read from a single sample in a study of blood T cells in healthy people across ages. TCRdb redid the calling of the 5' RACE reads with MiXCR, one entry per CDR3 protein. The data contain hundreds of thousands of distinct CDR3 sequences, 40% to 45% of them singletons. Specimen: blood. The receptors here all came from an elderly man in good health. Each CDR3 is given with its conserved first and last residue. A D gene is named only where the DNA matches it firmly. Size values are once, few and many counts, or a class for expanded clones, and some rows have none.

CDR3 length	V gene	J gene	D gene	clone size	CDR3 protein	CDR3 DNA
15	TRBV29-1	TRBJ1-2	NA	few	CSVEDRDRLRYGYTF	TGCAGCGTTGAAGATCGAGACAGACTTCGATATGGCTACACCTTC
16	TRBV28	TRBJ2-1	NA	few	CASSPSQGRLRHEQFF	TGTGCCAGCAGCCCTTCACAGGGGAGGCTGAGGCATGAGCAGTTCTTC
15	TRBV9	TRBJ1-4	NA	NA	CASSGLAGGGEKLFF	TGTGCCAGCAGCGGGCTGGCCGGGGGAGGTGAAAAACTGTTTTTT
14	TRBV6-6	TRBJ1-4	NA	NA	CASSPAGGNEKLFF	TGTGCCAGCAGCCCCGCGGGGGGGAACGAAAAACTGTTTTTT
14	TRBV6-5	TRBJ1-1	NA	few	CASSYGGVTTEAFF	TGTGCCAGCAGTTACGGGGGGGTTACCACTGAAGCTTTCTTT
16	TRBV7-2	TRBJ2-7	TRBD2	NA	CASSLAPSGRVYEQYF	TGTGCCAGCAGCTTAGCGCCTAGCGGGAGGGTTTACGAGCAGTACTTC
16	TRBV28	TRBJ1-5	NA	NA	CASSFTTPYSNQPQHF	TGTGCCAGCAGTTTTACCACGCCGTATAGCAATCAGCCCCAGCATTTT
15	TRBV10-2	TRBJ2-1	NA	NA	CASSEEVQAYNEQFF	TGCGCCAGCAGTGAGGAGGTACAGGCCTACAATGAGCAGTTCTTC
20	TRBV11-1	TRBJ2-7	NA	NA	CASSLDFVGEGGSAVYEQYF	TGTGCCAGCAGCTTAGACTTCGTGGGTGAGGGCGGGTCAGCAGTCTACGAGCAGTACTTC
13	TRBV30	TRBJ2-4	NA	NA	CAWREYGKNIQYF	TGTGCCTGGAGGGAGTATGGCAAAAACATTCAGTACTTC
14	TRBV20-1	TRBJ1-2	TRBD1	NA	CSASETGVRGGYTF	TGCAGTGCTAGCGAGACAGGGGTGCGAGGAGGCTACACCTTC
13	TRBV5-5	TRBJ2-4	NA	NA	CASSILQGNIQYF	TGTGCCAGCTCTATACTCCAAGGAAACATTCAGTACTTC
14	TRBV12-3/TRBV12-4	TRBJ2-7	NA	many	CASSFGGPSYEQYF	TGTGCCAGCAGCTTCGGGGGACCCTCCTACGAGCAGTACTTC
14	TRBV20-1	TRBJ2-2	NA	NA	CSAVAAANTGELFF	TGCAGTGCTGTGGCGGCAGCGAACACCGGGGAGCTGTTTTTT
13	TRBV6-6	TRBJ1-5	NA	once	CASTRAGNQPQHF	TGTGCCAGCACCCGGGCAGGCAATCAGCCCCAGCATTTT
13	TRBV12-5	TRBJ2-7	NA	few	CASGLDSTYEQYF	TGTGCTAGTGGTTTAGACTCTACCTACGAGCAGTACTTC
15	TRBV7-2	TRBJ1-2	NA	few	CASSLEATGFYGYTF	TGTGCCAGCAGCTTAGAGGCGACTGGATTCTATGGCTACACCTTC
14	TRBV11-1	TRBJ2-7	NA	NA	CASSLNYRTYEQYF	TGTGCCAGCAGCTTAAATTACAGAACCTACGAGCAGTACTTC
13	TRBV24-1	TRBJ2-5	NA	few	CATSDLGIETQYF	TGTGCCACCAGTGACTTGGGAATAGAGACCCAGTACTTC
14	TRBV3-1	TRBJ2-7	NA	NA	CASSQLQGSYEQYF	TGTGCCAGCAGCCAATTGCAGGGATCCTACGAGCAGTACTTC
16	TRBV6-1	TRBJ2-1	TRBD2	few	CASSPTTSGRANEQFF	TGTGCCAGCAGTCCAACGACTAGCGGGAGGGCAAATGAGCAGTTCTTC
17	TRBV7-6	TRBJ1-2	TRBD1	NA	CASSSRGRQGRHYGYTF	TGTGCCAGCAGCTCAAGGGGGAGACAGGGTAGGCACTATGGCTACACCTTC
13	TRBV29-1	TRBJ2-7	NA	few	CSVDRGAGNEQYF	TGCAGCGTTGATCGGGGGGCTGGGAACGAGCAGTACTTC
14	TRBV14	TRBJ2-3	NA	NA	CASSQARAADTQYF	TGTGCCAGCAGCCAAGCAAGGGCGGCAGATACGCAGTATTTT
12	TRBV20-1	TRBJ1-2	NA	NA	CSAPREKGGYTF	TGCAGTGCTCCTAGGGAAAAGGGTGGCTACACCTTC
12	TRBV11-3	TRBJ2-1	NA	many	CASSLSVNEQFF	TGTGCCAGCAGCTTAAGCGTCAATGAGCAGTTCTTC
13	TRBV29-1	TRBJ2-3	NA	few	CSVDGRLGDTQYF	TGCAGCGTAGACGGGAGACTGGGAGATACGCAGTATTTT
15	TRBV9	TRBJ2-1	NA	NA	CASSVEGGSYNEQFF	TGTGCCAGCAGCGTAGAGGGGGGTTCCTACAATGAGCAGTTCTTC
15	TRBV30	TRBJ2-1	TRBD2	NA	CAWRALAGRYNEQFF	TGTGCCTGGAGAGCTCTAGCGGGCCGATACAATGAGCAGTTCTTC
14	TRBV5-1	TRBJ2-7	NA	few	CASSLGSVTYEQYF	TGCGCCAGCAGCTTGGGATCCGTCACCTACGAGCAGTACTTC
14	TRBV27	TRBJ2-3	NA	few	CASSRLVSTDTQYF	TGTGCCAGCAGTCGACTAGTTAGCACAGATACGCAGTATTTT
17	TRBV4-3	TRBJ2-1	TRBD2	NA	CASSQSRGRSSYNEQFF	TGCGCCAGCAGCCAAAGCCGCGGGAGGAGCTCCTACAATGAGCAGTTCTTC
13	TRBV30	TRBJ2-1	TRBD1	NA	CAWKTPTGTIQFF	TGTGCCTGGAAGACACCGACAGGGACAATACAGTTCTTC
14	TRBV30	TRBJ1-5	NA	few	CAWSVTGGGQPQHF	TGTGCCTGGAGTGTTACCGGGGGCGGCCAGCCCCAGCATTTT
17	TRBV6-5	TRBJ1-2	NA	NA	CASSYSMGGRGAYGYTF	TGTGCCAGCAGTTACTCGATGGGGGGCCGCGGGGCTTATGGCTACACCTTC